This TCR beta chain is from a study of blood T cells in healthy people across ages. Background on the study: Per every two T cells, about one barcoded beta molecule was captured by template switching.

V was pared by 2 bases and J by 0 bases, with 15 bases of the junction left unmatched. This CDR3 has 18 amino acids. Per germline, CDR1 DFQATT and CDR2 SNEGSKA (reference sequence). A note on this clonotype: No antigen is known for it.

PBMCs were isolated at a quantity of at least 6.5 million per sample. The authors ran a second PCR of roughly 6 to 12 cycles using a sample-barcoded 5' primer and a J-beta primer mix. Paired-end reads containing CDR3 totaled no fewer than 2.5 million for each sample. TCRdb ran MiXCR on the 5' RACE reads and lists one entry per CDR3 protein. This repertoire shows about 1.1 million distinct CDR3 sequences, about two fifths found once; its top ten account for roughly 13%. Study-level points and caveats: Significant beta diversity loss was already apparent by age approximately 38, declining roughly linearly.

The sequence derives from a man younger than 30 in good health. Material: blood. The chain has TRBV20-1 and TRBJ1-1, with 7 bases matching TRBD1. This CDR3 is CSARMKGARGRLNTEAFF. CDR3 bases: TGCAGTGCTAGAATGAAGGGGGCAAGGGGTCGACTGAACACTGAAGCTTTCTTT.